These 5 T cell receptor beta chains share one sample of origin, sequenced in a study of shared clonotypes between healthy human individuals. TCRdb keeps only in-frame clones here, not all; method: immunoSEQ multiplex PCR. The data show approximately 1,000,000 clones, 70% to 80% seen once. The specimen sequenced was memory CD4+ T cells from PBMCs. The subset here: CD45RA-negative fraction. The receptors originated from a man aged 18 to 30 in good health. Some clones in this sample may be carry-over from other donors' samples.

The chain employs TRBV5-1 and TRBJ1-1; D not resolved. Germline V lookup: CDR1 SGHRS, CDR2 YFSETQ. The CDR3 has 13 residues. The V and J ends lost 1 base and 2 bases respectively, with 6 bases between them. The CDR3 protein is CASSLLVNTEAFF. The CDR3 bases are TGCGCCAGCAGCTTGCTAGTCAACACTGAAGCTTTCTTT.

This chain uses TRBV6-1 with TRBJ1-5; TRBD1 matches 7 bases. Germline-derived CDR1 and CDR2 are MNHNS and SASEGT. After removal of 4 bases from V and 3 bases from J, the junction contained 9 bases not matched to a gene. This CDR3 comprises 16 residues. CDR3 nucleotide sequence: TGTGCCAGCAGTGGAGAATACAGGGGTAACAATCAGCCCCAGCATTTT. Translating it yields CASSGEYRGNNQPQHF.

This chain links TRBV28 with TRBJ2-7; 10 bases are shared with TRBD2. This CDR3 region has 15 residues. Germline lookup yields CDR1 MDHEN and CDR2 SYDVKM. V lost 5 bases and J lost 0; bases outside the gene matches: 4. CDR3 nucleotides: TGTGCCAGCAGTCTGGCTAGCGGGGGCTCCTACGAGCAGTACTTC. As protein: CASSLASGGSYEQYF.

This rearrangement joins TRBV7-2 to TRBJ2-5; 10 positions match TRBD1. This CDR3 contains 13 residues. After removal of 7 bases from V and 4 bases from J, the junction contained 3 bases not matched to a gene. Looked up from germline, CDR1 is SGHTA and CDR2 is FQGNSA. The CDR3 region is CASTRTGGETQYF. CDR3 DNA sequence: TGTGCCAGCACCCGGACAGGGGGAGAGACCCAGTACTTC.

The chain joins TRBV28 to TRBJ1-1, with D maybe TRBD1 (5 bases). This CDR3 is built from 14 residues. Germline V gives CDR1 MDHEN, CDR2 SYDVKM. Trimming pared 6 bases from V and 5 bases from J, leaving 16 bases between. CDR3: CASSPPGVRTEAFF. CDR3 nucleotide sequence: TGTGCCAGCAGCCCCCCGGGGGTTCGGACTGAAGCTTTCTTT.